This T cell receptor beta chain is drawn from a study of T cell changes during pregnancy in multiple sclerosis. V lost 5 bases and J 4 bases, leaving 11 bases between the germline ends. CDR1 MGHDK and CDR2 SYGVNS come from the germline V gene. The CDR3 loop spans 13 amino acids. Profiled with immunoSEQ multiplex PCR; TCRdb holds only in-frame clones, not every one. The sample records fewer than 90,000 clones, 90% to 95% being singletons. The TCR was taken from a female donor with multiple sclerosis, enrolled in a pregnancy study. The chain has TRBV25-1 and TRBJ1-1; possible D gene TRBD1, 6 bases. The starting material was peripheral blood, obtained in the first trimester of pregnancy. The CDR3 bases are TGTGCCAGCAGTCGTCAGGGGCTCACTGAAGCTTTCTTT. Translated: CASSRQGLTEAFF. The whole variable domain, filled in from reference TRBV25-1 and TRBJ1-1, reads EADIYQTPRYLVIGTGKKITLECSQTMGHDKMYWYQQDPGMELHLIHYSYGVNSTEKGDLSSESTVSRIRTEHFPLTLESARPSHTSQYLCASSRQGLTEAFFGQGTRLTVV.